These T cell receptor beta chains were read from a single sample in a study of immune cell composition in non-small cell lung cancer. The table came from immunoSEQ multiplex PCR; TCRdb's copy has only in-frame clones and leaves some out. This table has some 2,500 clones, over 60% appearing once. Sequences were obtained from lung tumor tissue. The receptors were gathered from a human donor with non-small cell lung cancer. Both conserved end residues are part of each CDR3. Fields, in order: J gene, D gene, V gene, clone size, CDR3 protein, CDR3 DNA. The D gene is left open where the match is weak. The listing skips clone size in some rows; elsewhere it reads once, few, many or a size class.

>TRBJ2-1|-|TRBV6-5|-
CASSTGFGGLEQFF
TGTGCCAGCAGTACGGGCTTCGGAGGTCTTGAGCAGTTCTTC
>TRBJ2-1|TRBD2|TRBV29-1|-
CSVGGLAGGEQFF
TGCAGCGTCGGGGGACTAGCGGGAGGGGAGCAGTTCTTC
>TRBJ2-5|-|TRBV12-5|-
CASGRDGPGTQYF
TGTGCTAGTGGTCGAGACGGCCCAGGGACCCAGTACTTC
>TRBJ2-7|TRBD2|TRBV13|-
CASSSYGGTSGGSYEQYF
TGTGCCAGCAGCTCATATGGAGGTACTAGCGGGGGAAGCTACGAGCAGTACTTC
>TRBJ2-1|TRBD2|TRBV19|-
CASEPTRRASGRYEQFF
TGTGCCAGTGAGCCTACCCGAAGGGCTAGCGGGAGGTATGAGCAGTTCTTC
>TRBJ2-2|-|TRBV7-2|-
CASSSPLYTGELFF
TGTGCCAGCAGCTCCCCACTTTACACCGGGGAGCTGTTTTTT
>TRBJ2-5|TRBD1|TRBV5-1|-
CASSLGQGALRYRETQYF
TGCGCCAGCAGCTTGGGGCAGGGGGCCTTAAGGTACAGGGAGACCCAGTACTTC
>TRBJ2-5|TRBD2|TRBV14|-
CASSQGRAVVPGGETQYF
TGTGCCAGCAGCCAAGGAAGAGCAGTCGTCCCGGGAGGCGAGACCCAGTACTTC
>TRBJ2-5|-|TRBV10-3|-
CAISELTSGETQYF
TGTGCCATCAGTGAGTTGACTAGTGGAGAGACCCAGTACTTC
>TRBJ2-5|TRBD2|TRBV5-6|-
CASSLLTSEYQETQYF
TGTGCCAGCAGCTTGTTGACTAGCGAGTACCAAGAGACCCAGTACTTC
>TRBJ2-1|-|TRBV7-9|once
CASSRGHEQFF
TGTGCCAGCTCCCGAGGCCATGAGCAGTTCTTC
>TRBJ1-4|-|TRBV10-2|-
CASSEPVGRGEKLFF
TGCGCCAGCAGTGAGCCGGTTGGTCGTGGTGAAAAACTGTTTTTT
>TRBJ2-1|TRBD2|TRBV18|-
CASSPYSTGGAYNEQFF
TGTGCCAGCTCACCATATAGTACGGGAGGTGCCTACAATGAGCAGTTCTTC
>TRBJ2-1|-|TRBV5-8|-
CASSLEYRVHEQFF
TGTGCCAGCAGCCTAGAATACAGGGTACATGAGCAGTTCTTC
>TRBJ1-3|-|TRBV6-1|-
CASWTWTTGNTIYF
TGTGCCAGCTGGACATGGACAACGGGAAACACCATATATTTT
>TRBJ2-5|TRBD2|TRBV6-5|-
CASSYSFASGKETQYF
TGTGCCAGCAGTTACTCGTTCGCTAGCGGCAAAGAGACCCAGTACTTC
>TRBJ1-1|-|TRBV30|-
CALRRGRTEAFF
TGTGCCTTACGCAGGGGCAGGACTGAAGCTTTCTTT
>TRBJ2-1|-|TRBV5-6|-
CASSLALTGTNEQFF
TGTGCCAGCAGCTTGGCCCTGACAGGTACCAATGAGCAGTTCTTC
>TRBJ2-5|TRBD2|TRBV7-2|once
CASSLVGSGALQETQYF
TGTGCCAGCAGCCTCGTGGGGAGCGGGGCCCTCCAAGAGACCCAGTACTTC
>TRBJ2-1|-|TRBV5-1|-
CASSLASTYSTEQFF
TGCGCCAGCAGCTTGGCTTCTACCTATAGTACTGAGCAGTTCTTC
>TRBJ2-5|TRBD2|TRBV7-6|-
CASSLEPPSGVGKETQYF
TGTGCCAGCAGCTTAGAGCCTCCAAGCGGGGTAGGGAAAGAGACCCAGTACTTC
>TRBJ2-7|TRBD1|TRBV6-5|-
CATQTRDRGTYEQYF
TGTGCCACTCAAACAAGAGACAGGGGCACCTACGAGCAGTACTTC
>TRBJ2-1|-|TRBV15|-
CATSSPLGVASSYNEQFF
TGTGCCACCAGCAGTCCTCTCGGGGTCGCCAGCTCCTACAATGAGCAGTTCTTC
>TRBJ2-3|TRBD2|TRBV14|-
CASSQGLAGISTDTQYF
TGTGCCAGCAGCCAGGGACTAGCGGGTATAAGCACAGATACGCAGTATTTT
>TRBJ1-2|-|TRBV4-3|-
CASSQTVTGTHYGYTF
TGCGCCAGCAGCCAAACAGTAACCGGGACTCACTATGGCTACACCTTC
>TRBJ1-2|TRBD1|TRBV10-2|few
CAGGTGSNYGYTF
TGCGCCGGTGGGACAGGATCTAACTATGGCTACACCTTC
>TRBJ1-6|-|TRBV6-5|-
CASSYSGAQVDSPLHF
TGTGCCAGCAGTTACAGTGGTGCTCAAGTAGATTCACCCCTCCACTTT
>TRBJ1-1|TRBD1|TRBV5-5|-
CASSSNPGQGTGVLNTEAFF
TGTGCCAGCAGCTCAAACCCGGGACAGGGGACGGGGGTGCTTAACACTGAAGCTTTCTTT
>TRBJ2-1|TRBD2|TRBV19|few
CASSSGRAPNNEQFF
TGTGCCAGTAGTAGCGGGAGGGCCCCCAACAATGAGCAGTTCTTC
>TRBJ1-2|TRBD1|TRBV6-5|few
CASSPRDRPLGGYTF
TGTGCCAGCAGTCCTCGGGACAGGCCGTTGGGTGGCTACACCTTC
>TRBJ2-2|-|TRBV2|-
CASSVSGEHTGELFF
TGTGCCAGCAGTGTTTCGGGGGAACACACCGGGGAGCTGTTTTTT
>TRBJ2-2|-|TRBV2|-
CASSVSGADTGELFF
TGTGCCAGCAGTGTTTCAGGGGCGGACACCGGGGAGCTGTTTTTT
>TRBJ1-1|-|TRBV30|few
CAVVQNTEAFF
TGTGCCGTTGTCCAGAACACTGAAGCTTTCTTT
>TRBJ2-3|TRBD1|TRBV10-3|-
CAIRRTGDADTQYF
TGTGCCATCAGGCGGACAGGGGATGCAGATACGCAGTATTTT
>TRBJ2-1|TRBD2|TRBV6-6|-
CASSYPVAGRYNEQFF
TGTGCCAGCAGTTACCCGGTAGCGGGACGTTACAATGAGCAGTTCTTC
>TRBJ1-4|-|TRBV25-1|-
CASSASSGLSEKLFF
TGTGCCAGCAGTGCGTCTTCGGGGTTAAGTGAAAAACTGTTTTTT
>TRBJ2-1|TRBD1|TRBV19|few
CASSITGATDEQFF
TGTGCCAGTAGTATAACAGGGGCGACAGATGAGCAGTTCTTC
>TRBJ2-2|-|TRBV6-1|-
CASSGRGGWNTGELFF
TGTGCCAGCAGTGGACGGGGAGGATGGAACACCGGGGAGCTGTTTTTT
>TRBJ2-7|TRBD1|TRBV10-3|-
CAISPGQGVNEQYF
TGTGCCATCAGTCCCGGACAGGGCGTCAACGAGCAGTACTTC
>TRBJ2-7|-|TRBV7-2|few
CASSPPAGAAYEQYF
TGTGCCAGCAGCCCTCCAGCGGGCGCCGCCTACGAGCAGTACTTC
>TRBJ1-1|-|TRBV6-6|-
CASSYAWNTEAFF
TGTGCCAGCAGTTACGCGTGGAACACTGAAGCTTTCTTT
>TRBJ1-2|-|TRBV5-1|-
CASSLTDPAGGYTF
TGCGCCAGCAGCTTAACGGACCCCGCGGGAGGCTACACCTTC
>TRBJ1-2|TRBD1|TRBV7-6|few
CASSDIRDSSYGYTF
TGTGCCAGCAGCGACATCCGGGACAGCTCATATGGCTACACCTTC
>TRBJ2-7|-|TRBV21-1|-
CASTSDQKGCYEQYF
TGTGCCAGCACCTCAGATCAAAAGGGGTGCTACGAGCAGTACTTC
>TRBJ1-3|-|TRBV25-1|-
CASSASGSGNTIYF
TGTGCCAGCAGTGCGTCCGGCTCTGGAAACACCATATATTTT
>TRBJ1-2|-|TRBV6-1|-
CASRRDANYGYTF
TGTGCCAGTCGGAGGGATGCTAACTATGGCTACACCTTC
>TRBJ2-2|-|TRBV2|-
CASSPDSSSTGELFF
TGTGCCAGCAGTCCGGACAGTAGTTCGACCGGGGAGCTGTTTTTT
>TRBJ2-3|TRBD2|TRBV10-3|-
CAITTSGESTDTQYF
TGTGCCATTACAACCAGCGGGGAGAGCACAGATACGCAGTATTTT
>TRBJ2-5|-|TRBV29-1|-
CSVALAETQYF
TGCAGCGTTGCGCTAGCAGAGACCCAGTACTTC
>TRBJ2-1|-|TRBV7-6|few
CASSPDQGFGEQFF
TGTGCCAGCAGCCCGGACCAGGGGTTCGGTGAGCAGTTCTTC
>TRBJ2-3|TRBD1|TRBV7-9|-
CASRAGTGGTDTQYF
TGTGCCAGCAGAGCCGGGACAGGGGGCACAGATACGCAGTATTTT